This T cell receptor beta chain was profiled in a study of T cell responses to AZD1222 COVID-19 vaccine. Note on this clone: Its antigen is not identified.

Assay used: immunoSEQ multiplex PCR; TCRdb lists only in-frame clones, some missing. This sample has fewer than 200,000 clones, with 85% to 95% found just once. Points from the study as a whole: Donors were largely white British and mainly female; clonal diversity was possibly underestimated.

The TCR originated in an adult in good health. The sample here was peripheral blood, taken on day 0 of AZD1222 vaccination.

CDR3: CAISEVPSGNTIYF. In DNA, the CDR3 is TGTGCCATCAGTGAAGTGCCCTCTGGAAACACCATATATTTT. The chain joins TRBV10-3 to TRBJ1-3; unclear D gene. CDR3 length: 14 residues. Germline V gene data show CDR1 as ENHRY and CDR2 as SYGVKD. Trimming took 3 bases from V and 0 from J, leaving 6 bases between them.